This TCR beta chain was profiled in a study of blood T cell repertoires in COVID-19. Study-wide context: The samples span acute and convalescent COVID-19 from the United States, Italy and Spain. In each case, the material was cDNA or gDNA derived from T cells, B-cell-depleted T cells, or PBMCs.

V dropped 7 bases and J dropped 3 bases, with 19 bases sitting between them. The CDR3 sequence is 16 residues long. CDR1 SNHLY and CDR2 FYNNEI come from the germline V gene. How the authors handled the data: Amplification with reference gene primers provided the estimates of nucleated cell counts. The method was immunoSEQ multiplex PCR; TCRdb's version includes in-frame clones alone and lacks a portion of them. V and J calls and clone size are those listed in that table; D and trimming were worked out from the DNA. The sample yields around 260,000 clones, roughly 89% seen once. The V call is TRBV2, the J call TRBJ2-1; TRBD2 might be the D (6 bases). The sample was peripheral blood. The source is a woman aged 25 to 39 with active or convalescent COVID-19. This CDR3 is CASTAIDGGVYNEQFF. CDR3 nucleotides: TGTGCCAGCACCGCTATAGACGGAGGGGTCTACAATGAGCAGTTCTTC.